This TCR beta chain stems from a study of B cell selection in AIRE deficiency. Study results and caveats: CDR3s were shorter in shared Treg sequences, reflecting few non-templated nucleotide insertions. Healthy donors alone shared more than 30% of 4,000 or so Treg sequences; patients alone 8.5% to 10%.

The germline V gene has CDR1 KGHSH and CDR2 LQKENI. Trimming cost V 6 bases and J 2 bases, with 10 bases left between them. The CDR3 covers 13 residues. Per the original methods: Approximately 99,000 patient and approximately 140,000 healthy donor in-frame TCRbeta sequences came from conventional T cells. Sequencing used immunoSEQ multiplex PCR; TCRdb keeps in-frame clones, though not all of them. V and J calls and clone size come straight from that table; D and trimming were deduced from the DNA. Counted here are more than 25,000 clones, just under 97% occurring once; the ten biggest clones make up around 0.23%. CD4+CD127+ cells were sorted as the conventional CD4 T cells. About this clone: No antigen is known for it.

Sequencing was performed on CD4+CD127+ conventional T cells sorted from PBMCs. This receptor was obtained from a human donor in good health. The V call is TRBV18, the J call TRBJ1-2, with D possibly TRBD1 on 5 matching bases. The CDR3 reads CASSTGVNYGYTF. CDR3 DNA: TGTGCCAGCTCTACGGGGGTGAACTATGGCTACACCTTC.